A selection of T cell receptor beta chains follows, all from one sample in a study of blood T cell repertoires in COVID-19. Using immunoSEQ multiplex PCR, the repertoire was profiled, and TCRdb retains in-frame clones only, with some absent. The sample yields approximately 39,000 clones, 75% to 90% seen once. The sequenced material came from peripheral blood. The receptors here all came from a man in his fifties with active or convalescent COVID-19. Both conserved end residues are part of each CDR3. Fields, in order: clone size, J gene, V gene, D gene, CDR3 DNA, CDR3 protein. A D gene is named only where the DNA matches it firmly. Clone size appears in some rows only: once, few, many, or a class for an expanded clone.

NA TRBJ2-5 TRBV12-5 NA TGTGCTAGTGGTTTAGGACAGACCCCCCAAGAGACCCAGTACTTC CASGLGQTPQETQYF
NA TRBJ2-1 TRBV3-1/TRBV3-2 TRBD1 TGTGCCAGCAGCCAGGGGACAGATTTCTCCTACAATGAGCAGTTCTTC CASSQGTDFSYNEQFF
NA TRBJ1-3 TRBV5-1 NA TGCGCCAGCAGCTTGGCCCCAGGGGCTGGAAACACCATATATTTT CASSLAPGAGNTIYF
few TRBJ1-3 TRBV19 NA TGTGCCAGTAGTATCGGGGGAAACTCTGGAAACACCATATATTTT CASSIGGNSGNTIYF
NA TRBJ1-6 TRBV4-1 NA TGCGCCAGCAGCCAAGAATGGGGTCAGGGACTTTCACCCCTCCACTTT CASSQEWGQGLSPLHF
once TRBJ1-1 TRBV19 TRBD1 TGTGCCAGTAGTATAGGGGGACAGCCGAACACTGAAGCTTTCTTT CASSIGGQPNTEAFF
NA TRBJ2-1 TRBV9 NA TGTGCCAGCAGCGCTTGGACACCCTTATTCTACAATGAGCAGTTCTTC CASSAWTPLFYNEQFF
once TRBJ2-5 TRBV3-1/TRBV3-2 TRBD2 TGTGCCAGCAGCCTGCCATGGGGGGGAGGGGAGACCCAGTACTTC CASSLPWGGGETQYF
few TRBJ1-1 TRBV6-5 NA TGTGCCATCCAGAAGGGGGGGGCGCCGAACACTGAAGCTTTCTTT CAIQKGGAPNTEAFF
NA TRBJ1-2 TRBV4-1 NA TGCGCCAGCAGCCACCCAAATGGCTACACCTTC CASSHPNGYTF
NA TRBJ2-1 TRBV28 NA TGTGCCAGCAGTTTACAGTGGAATGAGCAGTTCTTC CASSLQWNEQFF
NA TRBJ2-5 TRBV5-8 TRBD1 TGTGCCAGCAGGCTGACAGGGTTGGAGACCCAGTACTTC CASRLTGLETQYF
once TRBJ2-2 TRBV28 TRBD1 TGTGCCAGCAGTTTTGGACAGGGCTCCGGGGAGCTGTTTTTT CASSFGQGSGELFF
once TRBJ2-1 TRBV18 TRBD2 TGTGCCAGCTCACCGAGGACTAGCGGGAGTGAGGGCGAGCAGTTCTTC CASSPRTSGSEGEQFF
NA TRBJ1-6 TRBV19 TRBD1 TGTGCCAGTAGTCTTGGACAGGGATCACCCCTCCACTTT CASSLGQGSPLHF
NA TRBJ1-1 TRBV7-9 NA TGTGCCAGCAGCTTAGCGGCAGGGTCTGAAGCTTTCTTT CASSLAAGSEAFF